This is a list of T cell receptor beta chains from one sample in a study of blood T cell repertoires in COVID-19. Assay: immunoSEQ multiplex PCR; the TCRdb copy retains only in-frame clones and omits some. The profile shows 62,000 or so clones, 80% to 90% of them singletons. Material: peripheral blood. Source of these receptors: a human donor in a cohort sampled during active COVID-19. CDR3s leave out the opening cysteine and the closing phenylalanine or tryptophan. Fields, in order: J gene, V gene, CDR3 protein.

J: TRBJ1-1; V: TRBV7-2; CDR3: ASSSPPGVAEAF
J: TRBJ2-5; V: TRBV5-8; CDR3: ASSRTQTGLETQY
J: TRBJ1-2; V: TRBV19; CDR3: ASSMAWDRLNYGYT
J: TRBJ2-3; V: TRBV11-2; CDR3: ASSQSLAGGHTDTQY
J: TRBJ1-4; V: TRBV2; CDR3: ASSGGDRDREKLF
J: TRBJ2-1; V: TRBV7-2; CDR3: ASSSQSGGGNNEQF
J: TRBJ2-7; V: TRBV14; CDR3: ASSQYGQGKYEQY
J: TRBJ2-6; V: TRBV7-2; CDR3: ATGPSGTSGANVLT
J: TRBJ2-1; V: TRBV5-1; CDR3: ASSRDLAEYNEQF
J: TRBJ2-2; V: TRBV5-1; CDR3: ASSARGTGELF
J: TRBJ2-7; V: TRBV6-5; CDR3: ASSSQTGTTTYEQY
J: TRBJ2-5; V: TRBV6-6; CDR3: ASSRQSETQY
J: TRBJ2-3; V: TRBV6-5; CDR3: ASCRAGGPTDTQY
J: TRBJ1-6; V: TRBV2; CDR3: ASRGIRGHSPLH
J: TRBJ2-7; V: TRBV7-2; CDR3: ASNLPGRYEQY
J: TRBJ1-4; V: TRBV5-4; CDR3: TSSQDSTNEKLF
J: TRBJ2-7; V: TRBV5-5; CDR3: ASSLAGTGPPYEQY
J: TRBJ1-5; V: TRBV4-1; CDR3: ASSQTGLGKTQH
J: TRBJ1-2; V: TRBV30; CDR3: AWRQPGTEGYT
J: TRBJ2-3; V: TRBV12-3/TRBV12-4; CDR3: ASSKGWTDTQY
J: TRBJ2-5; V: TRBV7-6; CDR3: ASSEGLAGGVQETQY
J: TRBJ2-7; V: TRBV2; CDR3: ASRNRDRPTYEQY
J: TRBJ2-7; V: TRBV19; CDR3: AGDREGSYEQY
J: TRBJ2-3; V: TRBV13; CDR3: ASSPRGPTDTQY
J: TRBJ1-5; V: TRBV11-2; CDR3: ASSLAVFQPQH
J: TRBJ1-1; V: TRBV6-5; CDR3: ASRRLGGRAF
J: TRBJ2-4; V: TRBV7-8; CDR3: ASSYVLGHIQY
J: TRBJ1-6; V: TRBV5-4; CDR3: ASSPGLGVSPLH
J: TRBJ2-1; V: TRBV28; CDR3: ASSPERDNGEQF
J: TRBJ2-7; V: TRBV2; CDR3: ASSPNYASYEQY
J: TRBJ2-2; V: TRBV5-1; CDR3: ASSPLTSGSGTGELF
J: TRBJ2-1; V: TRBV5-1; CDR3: ASSLANYEQF
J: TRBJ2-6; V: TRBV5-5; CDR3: ASSWMDRGSSGANVLT
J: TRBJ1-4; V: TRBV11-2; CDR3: ASSPRTARNEKLF
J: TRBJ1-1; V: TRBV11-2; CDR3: ASSGVRGRHTEAF
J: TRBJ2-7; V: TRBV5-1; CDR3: ASSRLQGYEQY
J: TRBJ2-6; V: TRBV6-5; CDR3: ASRTGAGANVLT
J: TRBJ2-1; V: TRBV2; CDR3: ASSVDRGYNEQF
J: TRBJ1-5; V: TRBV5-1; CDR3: ASSLTGIGNQPQH